This T cell receptor (beta chain) was sequenced for a study of Ad26.COV2.S vaccination and SARS-CoV-2 variants. The wider study: Recipients of Ad26.COV2.S got it intramuscularly, once or twice 56 days apart.

Germline CDR1 reads LNHDA; CDR2 reads SQIVND (reference sequence). V trimming: 6 bases; J trimming: 3 bases; junction bases outside the gene matches: 4. This CDR3 is built from 15 residues. Generated by immunoSEQ multiplex PCR, the TCRdb table keeps only in-frame clones and is missing some. This table holds 400,000 or so clones, 70% to 90% found once. Treatment reported: over 15 received Ad26.COV2.S at low or high dose, single or two shots; 5 received placebo; per-sample allocation not given. Day 63 after the first injection of vaccine or placebo was the sampling time. Sequenced material: peripheral blood, taken in a trial of Ad26.COV2.S vaccine versus placebo. The chain combines TRBV19 with TRBJ2-7; TRBD2 agrees at 14 bases. The TCR originated in a person aged 18-60 years who received the Ad26.COV2.S COVID-19 vaccine or a placebo. The DNA for the CDR3 is TGTGCCAGTAGCTTCGGACTAGCGGGGGGCTACGAGCAGTACTTC. This codes for CASSFGLAGGYEQYF.